The 5 T cell receptor beta chains in this list originate from one sample, sequenced in a study of metastatic and nonmetastatic thyroid tumors. Using MiXCR, TCRdb reanalyzed the PCR reads. The table includes about 15,000 clones, approximately 30% detected once. Before thyroid surgery, none of the patients had received any treatment. The sequenced material came from blood. These receptors were collected from a female donor with papillary thyroid cancer or a benign thyroid nodule (not recorded which). Some clones in this sample may be carry-over from other donors' samples.

In its sample, this clone is medium-sized. V and J are TRBV6-5 and TRBJ2-7; D tentatively reads TRBD1 or TRBD2 (5 bases each). Germline V gene data show CDR1 as MNHEY and CDR2 as SVGAGI. Trimming pared 2 bases from V and 6 bases from J, leaving 17 bases between. This CDR3 comprises 15 residues. The CDR3 loop reads CASSYEGSVIREQYF. The DNA for the CDR3 is TGTGCCAGCAGTTACGAGGGGTCCGTAATACGCGAGCAGTACTTC.

In regard to this clone: No conserved phenylalanine or tryptophan ends this CDR3, so it is likely a read error. The chain couples TRBV24-1 to TRBJ1-1; TRBD1 matches 8 bases. The length of the CDR3 is 13 residues. Germline V gene sequence: CDR1 KGHDR, CDR2 SFDVKD. V lost 11 bases, J lost 11 bases, and 15 bases stayed unmatched. DNA for the CDR3: TGTGCCAGCCAGGGGGCGCGGGACATTGAGGCTTTCTAT. Translated, it gives CASQGARDIEAFY.

This clone came up many times. The rearrangement links TRBV25-1 to TRBJ2-5, with D hard to call. Germline V gene data show CDR1 as MGHDK and CDR2 as SYGVNS. CDR3 length: 16 residues. V was shortened by 7 bases and J by 6 bases, with 24 bases between the two germline ends. CDR3 loop: CASNDIRGVSLKTQYF. CDR3 coding DNA: TGTGCCAGCAATGATATTCGTGGGGTCAGCCTGAAGACCCAGTACTTC.

By sample fraction, this clone is medium-sized. This rearrangement joins TRBV10-3 to TRBJ2-7, with 8 bases fitting TRBD2. The CDR3 is 13 amino acids. The germline gives CDR1 ENHRY, CDR2 SYGVKD. J was trimmed by 2 bases and V by 10 bases; bases with no gene match: 7. This chain's CDR3 is CATKAGETYEQYF. The CDR3 DNA follows: TGTGCCACAAAAGCGGGGGAGACCTACGAGCAGTACTTC.

This clone was picked up many times. The J gene is TRBJ2-2, the V gene TRBV5-1; D not resolved. Germline CDR1 and CDR2: SGHRS and YFSETQ. The CDR3 runs 19 residues. V was trimmed by 2 bases and J by 1 base, leaving 21 bases between them. The CDR3 bases are TGCGCCAGCAGCTTAGGGATCTTTAAAATTAAACTGAACACCGGGGAGCTGTTTTTT. This gives the protein CASSLGIFKIKLNTGELFF.